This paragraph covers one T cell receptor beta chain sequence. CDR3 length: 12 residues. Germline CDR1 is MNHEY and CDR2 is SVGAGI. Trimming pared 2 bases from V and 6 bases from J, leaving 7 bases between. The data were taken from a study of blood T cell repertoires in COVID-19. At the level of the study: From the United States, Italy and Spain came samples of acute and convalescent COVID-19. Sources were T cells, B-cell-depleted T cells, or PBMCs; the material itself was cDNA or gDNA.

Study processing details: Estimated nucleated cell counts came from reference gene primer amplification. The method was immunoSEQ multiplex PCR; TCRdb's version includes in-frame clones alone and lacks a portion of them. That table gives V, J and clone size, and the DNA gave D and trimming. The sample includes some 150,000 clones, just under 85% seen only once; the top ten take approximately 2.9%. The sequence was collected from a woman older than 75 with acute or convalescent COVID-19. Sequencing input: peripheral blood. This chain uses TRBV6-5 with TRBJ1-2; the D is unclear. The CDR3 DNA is TGTGCCAGCAGTTACGGGCAGCATGGCTACACCTTC. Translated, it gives CASSYGQHGYTF.